A single T cell receptor (beta chain) is shown here with its context. Its matching antigen is unknown. One end of the junction fails to match germline, which may point to a read error. The lymph nodes were axillary draining lymph nodes from breast cancer patients. This sample is part of a study of breast tumors, draining lymph nodes, adjacent tissues. Points from the study as a whole: The data were judged consistent with most tumor T cells coming from lymph node and expanding in tumor.

One entry per CDR3 protein results from TCRdb running MiXCR on the multiplex PCR reads. The table records around 130,000 distinct CDR3 sequences, 32% of them present only once. Germline V CDR1 and CDR2: KGHSH, LQKENI. The CDR3 is 16 residues long. The sample comprised axillary lymph node tissue. The chain uses TRBV18 and TRBJ1-3, with D tentatively TRBD1 (5 bases). This TCR was sampled from a female donor with breast cancer. Some clones in this sample may be carry-over from other donors' samples. The CDR3 coding sequence is TGTGCCAGCTCACCAGGGGACCGCAGCTCTGCAAACACCATATATTTT. It encodes CASSPGDRSSANTIYF.